These T cell receptor beta chains were read from a single sample in a study of blood T cell repertoires in COVID-19. The repertoire was sequenced with immunoSEQ multiplex PCR; TCRdb's copy has only in-frame clones and lacks some. Among 35,000 to 50,000 clones listed, around 85% were seen once. Source material: peripheral blood. Receptors were obtained from a human donor with acute or convalescent COVID-19. The donor label of this sample is uncertain. CDR3s include the opening cysteine and the closing phenylalanine or tryptophan. Fields, in order: V gene, CDR3 length, clone size, J gene, D gene, CDR3 DNA, CDR3 protein. The D gene is left open where the match is weak. Rows may omit the clone size; those that give it use once, few, many or a size class.

TRBV4-1	16	.	TRBJ1-1	.	TGCGCCAGCAGCCAAGTGGGGGCAGGGTGGGACACTGAAGCTTTCTTT	CASSQVGAGWDTEAFF
TRBV19	15	.	TRBJ1-1	.	TGTGCCAGTAGTATAGTGGCCGATGGCAACACTGAAGCTTTCTTT	CASSIVADGNTEAFF
TRBV28	16	.	TRBJ1-4	.	TGTGCCAGCAGTTCCCCTCCGACAGCAACTAATGAAAAACTGTTTTTT	CASSSPPTATNEKLFF
TRBV12-3/TRBV12-4	13	.	TRBJ1-5	.	TGTGCCAGCAGTTTAGCGCGGGGGAGAAGCTGGCATTTT	CASSLARGRSWHF
TRBV11-2	15	.	TRBJ2-2	.	TGTGCCAGCAGACCCGACAGGTTGGGGGCCGGGGAGCTGTTTTTT	CASRPDRLGAGELFF
TRBV30	18	large	TRBJ2-1	.	TGTGCGCTTAAACGGACAGTGTGGGGTCCAAGCTCCTACAATGAGCAGTTCTTC	CALKRTVWGPSSYNEQFF
TRBV12-5	17	.	TRBJ2-1	TRBD2	TGTGCTAGTGGTTTGTCCGTGCTAGCGGGAGTAGACAATGAGCAGTTCTTC	CASGLSVLAGVDNEQFF
TRBV5-1	13	.	TRBJ2-7	TRBD1	TGCGCCAGCAGCGCCGGGACAGACTACGAGCAGTACTTC	CASSAGTDYEQYF
TRBV6-5	15	.	TRBJ1-2	TRBD1	TGTGCCAGCAGTTACGTGACAGGGAAAAACTATGGCTACACCTTC	CASSYVTGKNYGYTF
TRBV10-3	16	.	TRBJ1-1	.	TGTGCCATCAGTAGTTGGGACTCGGGTATGAACACTGAAGCTTTCTTT	CAISSWDSGMNTEAFF
TRBV6-5	14	few	TRBJ2-7	.	TGTGCCAGCAGTTCTGGACAGAGCCCCTACGAGCAGTACTTC	CASSSGQSPYEQYF
TRBV5-4	14	.	TRBJ1-2	TRBD1	TGTGCCAGCAGCGGGGGGACAGGCGGGGTTGGCTACACCTTC	CASSGGTGGVGYTF
TRBV4-2	15	.	TRBJ2-7	.	TGTGCCAGCAGCCAGGCAACTAGTAATACCTACGAGCAGTACTTC	CASSQATSNTYEQYF
TRBV3-1/TRBV3-2	19	once	TRBJ2-7	TRBD2	TGTGCCAGCAGCCAAGGAGTCGGAATGAGCGGGGGTGCTTTGTACGAGCAGTACTTC	CASSQGVGMSGGALYEQYF
TRBV13	13	.	TRBJ1-5	.	TGTGCCAGCAGTTACGGGTCCAATCAGCCCCAGCATTTT	CASSYGSNQPQHF
TRBV7-9	15	once	TRBJ2-2	.	TGTGCCAGCAGCCCCGCGGGCGCAGTAACCGGGGAGCTGTTTTTT	CASSPAGAVTGELFF
TRBV13	15	.	TRBJ2-5	.	TGTGCCAGCAGCACTCGGACAGCTTCCCAAGAGACCCAGTACTTC	CASSTRTASQETQYF
TRBV11-2	17	.	TRBJ1-1	TRBD1	TGTGCCAGCAGCTTTTCACTGGGAATTACAGGGGGCGGGTTAGCTTTCTTT	CASSFSLGITGGGLAFF
TRBV7-9	16	.	TRBJ1-4	TRBD1	TGTGCCAGCAGCTCAAACGTCGGGACAGGGTCTGAAAAACTGTTTTTT	CASSSNVGTGSEKLFF
TRBV2	12	.	TRBJ2-2	.	TGTGCCCTCAGGAAGGGGACCGGGGAGCTGTTTTTT	CALRKGTGELFF
TRBV21-1	14	once	TRBJ2-6	.	TGTGCCAGCAGCTCCAGCTCTGGGGCCAACGTCCTGACTTTC	CASSSSSGANVLTF
TRBV30	12	once	TRBJ1-2	TRBD1	TGTGCCTGGAGTTTTCAGGGGGATGGCTACACCTTC	CAWSFQGDGYTF
TRBV29-1	15	once	TRBJ1-2	TRBD1	TGCAGCGTTGAAGAGGACAGGGGGCGGATCTATGGCTACACCTTC	CSVEEDRGRIYGYTF
TRBV20-1	11	.	TRBJ2-1	.	TGCAGTGCGCGGACTGGACCAAACCAGTTCTTC	CSARTGPNQFF
TRBV9	13	.	TRBJ1-1	TRBD1	TGTGCCAGCAGCTTAGGGGGCCCCGCTGAAGCTTTCTTT	CASSLGGPAEAFF
TRBV29-1	16	.	TRBJ2-5	TRBD1	TGCAGCGTTGGAGAACCGGGACAGGGGAGGAGAGAGACCCAGTACTTC	CSVGEPGQGRRETQYF
TRBV11-2	14	.	TRBJ2-3	.	TGTGCCAGCAGCTTAGCGGGACTTTCGAAGGCGCAGTATTTT	CASSLAGLSKAQYF
TRBV3-1/TRBV3-2	16	few	TRBJ1-5	.	TGTGCCAGCAGCCAAAAAGGAGGGTACGGCAATCAGCCCCAGCATTTT	CASSQKGGYGNQPQHF
TRBV27	14	.	TRBJ2-1	TRBD2	TGTGCCAGCAGCCTAGCGGGTGGCTACAATGAGCAGTTCTTC	CASSLAGGYNEQFF
TRBV3-1/TRBV3-2	15	.	TRBJ2-1	.	TGTGCCAGCAGCCAAGCCAGGGGGGCGGGGAATGAGCAGTTCTTC	CASSQARGAGNEQFF
TRBV7-2	15	.	TRBJ2-1	TRBD2	TGTGCCAGCAGCTCGCAGCGGGGGCCACACAATGAGCAGTTCTTC	CASSSQRGPHNEQFF
TRBV3-1/TRBV3-2	14	.	TRBJ2-5	TRBD1	TGTGCCAGCAGCGCCACAGGGGGCGTCGAGACCCAGTACTTC	CASSATGGVETQYF
TRBV9	14	once	TRBJ1-2	.	TGTGCCAGCAGCGCCGGACCGGGAAACTATGGCTACACCTTC	CASSAGPGNYGYTF
TRBV28	12	.	TRBJ1-2	.	TGTGCCAGCAGTTCCCAGGGCTATGGCTACACCTTC	CASSSQGYGYTF
TRBV6-5	14	once	TRBJ2-7	TRBD1	TGTGCCAGCAGTTATGGGACAGGGGGCTTAGAGCAGTACTTC	CASSYGTGGLEQYF